Below, one TCR beta chain is given with its context. This may stem from a read error, because a much larger clone lies one nucleotide away. The data belong to a study of CD8+CD57+ T cells in acquired aplastic anemia. TCR beta VDJ and CDR3 profiling used genomic DNA as template. MiXCR, applied by TCRdb to the reads, yields one record per CDR3 protein. The sample shows fewer than 200,000 distinct CDR3 sequences, 55% to 75% of them seen only once. Per germline, CDR1 MGHRA and CDR2 YSYEKL. With 3 bases removed from V and 6 bases from J, the gap between germline ends came to 15 bases. There are 15 residues in the CDR3.

V usage is TRBV4-1 and J usage is TRBJ1-5; D not certain. The sequence was obtained from a human donor in good health. Input material: sorted CD4+, CD8+, or CD8+CD57+ T cells (not recorded which) from PBMCs. The CDR3 DNA sequence: TGCGCCAGCAGCCAGACGTCCGCTCCGGGTCAGCCCCAGCATTTT. Protein product: CASSQTSAPGQPQHF.